This passage covers 25 T cell receptor beta chains from one sample sequenced in a study of blood T cell repertoires in COVID-19. The assay was immunoSEQ multiplex PCR, and TCRdb's table has in-frame clones only and misses some. This sample has a few hundred thousand clones, with 85% to 90% found just once. Material for sequencing was peripheral blood. The receptor set was obtained from a man aged 25 to 40 with acute or convalescent COVID-19.

The V call is TRBV28, the J call TRBJ1-3, with D uncertain. Germline V gives CDR1 MDHEN, CDR2 SYDVKM. The CDR3 is 16 residues long. V lost 2 bases, J lost 0 bases, and 11 bases lay in between. DNA of the CDR3: TGTGCCAGCAGTTTAGCGGTCAGATTCTCTGGAAACACCATATATTTT. It codes for CASSLAVRFSGNTIYF. The whole variable domain, filled in from reference TRBV28 and TRBJ1-3, reads DVKVTQSSRYLVKRTGEKVFLECVQDMDHENMFWYRQDPGLGLRLIYFSYDVKMKEKGDIPEGYSVSREKKERFSLILESASTNQTSMYLCASSLAVRFSGNTIYFGEGSWLTVV.

The chain has TRBV6-1 and TRBJ1-6; 9 nucleotides align to TRBD1. CDR1 and CDR2 from the germline V gene are MNHNS and SASEGT. The J segment lost 9 bases and the V segment lost 1 base, leaving 7 bases of the junction unmatched. This CDR3 contains 16 residues. The CDR3, as DNA: TGTGCCAGCAGTGAAGTACGGGGGACAGGGAGTTCACCCCTCCACTTT. This translates into CASSEVRGTGSSPLHF.

The gene calls are TRBV29-1 and TRBJ1-4; D may be TRBD1 (5 bases). Looked up from germline, CDR1 is SQVTM and CDR2 is ANQGSEA. V was clipped by 5 bases and J by 6 bases, with 13 bases between them. The CDR3 spans 13 residues. The CDR3 nucleotides are TGCAGCGTTTCCCAGGGTTTCGATGAAAAACTGTTTTTT. As protein: CSVSQGFDEKLFF.

The gene calls are TRBV19 and TRBJ2-2; D unresolved. Trimming took off 7 bases at V and 4 bases at J, with 7 bases between the two ends. Looked up from germline, CDR1 is LNHDA and CDR2 is SQIVND (reference sequence). CDR3 length equals 12 residues. CDR3 in amino acids: CASTQATGELFF. CDR3 sequence (DNA): TGTGCCAGTACCCAAGCCACCGGGGAGCTGTTTTTT.

This clone has just one count. The chain joins TRBV10-1 to TRBJ2-1; 8 nucleotides match TRBD2. The CDR3 covers 15 residues. The V segment lost 8 bases and the J segment 7 bases; nucleotides outside the gene matches: 13. Per the germline V gene, CDR1 is WNHNN and CDR2 is SYGVQD (reference sequence). CDR3: CASGPGTGLANEQFF. In nucleotides, the CDR3 is TGCGCCAGCGGGCCCGGAACCGGACTAGCAAATGAGCAGTTCTTC.

The V gene is TRBV5-1, the J gene TRBJ2-1; 7 bases map to TRBD1. With V trimmed by 3 bases and J by 4 bases, 4 bases remained unmatched. The CDR3 totals 14 residues. CDR1 is SGHRS, CDR2 YFSETQ, per germline. The CDR3, as DNA: TGCGCCAGCAGCTCGGGACAGCTGTACAATGAGCAGTTCTTC. The encoded protein is CASSSGQLYNEQFF.

The sample holds one count of this clone. CDR3 DNA sequence: TGTGCCAGCAGTTCCCTAGACGACACTGAAGCTTTCTTT. This codes for CASSSLDDTEAFF. The gene calls are TRBV28 and TRBJ1-1, with D unresolved. The CDR3 runs 13 residues. Germline CDR1 is MDHEN and CDR2 is SYDVKM. V lost 4 bases and J 3 bases, leaving 9 bases between the germline ends.

The gene calls are TRBV7-8 and TRBJ1-4; TRBD1 is a possible D gene (5 bases). The CDR3 is 12 residues long. V lost 6 bases and J lost 5, with 7 bases in between. Germline V gene data show CDR1 as SGHVS and CDR2 as FQNEAQ. The CDR3 DNA is TGTGCCAGCAGGGGGGGAAATGAAAAACTGTTTTTT. Residues: CASRGGNEKLFF.

The V call is TRBV5-1, the J call TRBJ1-2, with a possible D match to TRBD1 (5 bases). The CDR3 has 16 residues. Germline V gene data show CDR1 as SGHRS and CDR2 as YFSETQ. Trimming pared 0 bases from V and 1 base from J, leaving 13 bases between. Here the CDR3 DNA reads TGCGCCAGCAGCTTGGGAGCAGGGTCCCTTAACTATGGCTACACCTTC. Translating it yields CASSLGAGSLNYGYTF.

This chain connects TRBV6-5 to TRBJ1-5; D is possibly TRBD1 (6 bases). The CDR3 has 14 residues. Per germline, CDR1 MNHEY and CDR2 SVGAGI. The V and J ends lost 6 bases and 4 bases respectively, with 13 bases between them. The chain's CDR3 is CASRNHRGNQPQHF. DNA for the CDR3: TGTGCCAGCAGAAACCATAGGGGGAATCAGCCCCAGCATTTT.

The chain joins TRBV5-1 to TRBJ1-5; a possible D gene is TRBD1 (6 bases). The CDR3 is made up of 13 amino acids. Germline CDR1 SGHRS, CDR2 YFSETQ. V lost 1 base and J lost 5, with 7 bases in between. This CDR3 is CASSLTGYQPQHF. CDR3 DNA sequence: TGCGCCAGCAGCTTGACAGGGTATCAGCCCCAGCATTTT.

In its sample, this clone was seen a few times. The genes are TRBV20-1 and TRBJ1-4, with unresolved D. This CDR3 region has 11 residues. V lost 6 bases, J lost 8 bases, and 10 bases lay in between. Germline V gene lookup returns CDR1 DFQATT and CDR2 SNEGSKA (reference sequence). CDR3 sequence reads: CSAIGEEKLFF. As DNA, the CDR3 is TGCAGTGCGATCGGGGAGGAAAAACTGTTTTTT.

The rearrangement links TRBV7-9 to TRBJ2-7; 7 nucleotides line up with TRBD1. Trimming at V came to 5 bases and at J to 6 bases, leaving 10 bases not matched to a gene. The CDR3 has 14 amino acids. Germline CDR1 SEHNR, CDR2 FQNEAQ (reference sequence). Here the CDR3 reads CASSHRDSLAEQYF. CDR3 DNA: TGTGCCAGCAGCCACCGGGACAGTCTCGCCGAGCAGTACTTC.

This chain links TRBV6-1 with TRBJ2-3; 7 bases match TRBD2. With 2 bases clipped from V and 4 bases from J, the junction kept 9 bases outside the gene matches. CDR3 length equals 16 residues. Germline CDR1 is MNHNS and CDR2 is SASEGT. This CDR3 is CASSELRTRRSDTQYF. The CDR3 DNA is TGTGCCAGCAGTGAACTCAGGACTAGACGCTCAGATACGCAGTATTTT.

The J gene is TRBJ2-7, the V gene TRBV6-6; TRBD1 is a possible D gene (6 bases). V dropped 2 bases and J dropped 4 bases, with 9 bases sitting between them. This CDR3 has 13 residues. Germline loops: CDR1 MNHNY, CDR2 SVGAGI (reference sequence). CDR3 sequence (DNA): TGTGCCAGCAGTTACGGGACACATTACGAGCAGTACTTC. Translated, it gives CASSYGTHYEQYF.

The chain is built from TRBV27 and TRBJ1-2; 7 nucleotides line up with TRBD1. This CDR3 has 13 residues. V shed 5 bases, J shed 7 bases, and the junction held 7 bases outside the gene matches. Germline values: CDR1 MNHEY, CDR2 SMNVEV (reference sequence). This CDR3 is CASSLRQGSGYTF. For the CDR3, the DNA is TGTGCCAGCAGTCTACGACAGGGAAGTGGCTACACCTTC.

CDR3 loop: CAWTGVSPEAFF. CDR3 sequence (DNA): TGTGCCTGGACAGGGGTTTCTCCTGAAGCTTTCTTT. This rearrangement joins TRBV30 to TRBJ1-1; weak D call: TRBD1 (6 bases). Looked up from germline, CDR1 is GTSNPN and CDR2 is SVGIG (reference sequence). The CDR3 covers 12 residues. Trimming took 4 bases from V and 6 from J, leaving 12 bases between them.

This clone was recorded once. Other nucleotide sequences from this sample produce the same CDR3. The genes are TRBV12-3 or TRBV12-4 and TRBJ2-7, with D uncertain. CDR3 length: 12 amino acids. Trimming cost V 2 bases and J 4 bases, with 6 bases left between them. This chain's CDR3 is CASSLSGYEQYF. The CDR3 bases are TGTGCCAGCAGTTTATCAGGTTACGAGCAGTACTTC.

This chain connects TRBV10-3 to TRBJ1-2; possibly TRBD1 for D (5 bases). The germline V gene has CDR1 ENHRY and CDR2 SYGVKD. With 3 bases removed from V and 0 bases from J, the gap between germline ends came to 5 bases. This CDR3 has 13 residues. CDR3 protein: CAISEGANYGYTF. CDR3 in DNA: TGTGCCATCAGTGAAGGGGCTAACTATGGCTACACCTTC.

J is TRBJ1-1 and V is TRBV11-2; D is unresolved. CDR3 size: 14 residues. CDR1 is SGHAT and CDR2 is FQNNGV in the germline V gene. The germline V and J ends were trimmed by 0 bases and 10 bases, with 15 bases remaining between them. As DNA, the CDR3 is TGTGCCAGCAGCTTAGATCAAATAAGGGCGGGAGCTTTCTTT. It translates to CASSLDQIRAGAFF.

The chain joins TRBV28 to TRBJ1-2; no definite D call. The CDR3 length is 15 residues. V shed 6 bases and J shed 4 bases, with 18 bases lying between them. Looked up from germline, CDR1 is MDHEN and CDR2 is SYDVKM. The CDR3 nucleotides read TGTGCCAGCAGCTCCAAATTATATTTAGCCTATGGCTACACCTTC. Residues: CASSSKLYLAYGYTF.

CDR3 loop: CASSLGQGGSYYGYTF. CDR3 sequence (DNA): TGCGCCAGCAGCTTAGGACAGGGGGGCTCATACTATGGCTACACCTTC. This chain links TRBV5-1 with TRBJ1-2, with 10 bases identical to TRBD1. This CDR3 is built from 16 residues. Germline CDR1 is SGHRS and CDR2 is YFSETQ. V trimming: 2 bases; J trimming: 3 bases; junction bases outside the gene matches: 7.

This clone was found once. The rearrangement joins TRBV5-1 to TRBJ2-1; D remains ambiguous. The CDR3 spans 14 residues. Between the trimmed V and J ends, which lost 3 bases and 4 bases, there was a span of 11 bases. Per the germline V gene, CDR1 is SGHRS and CDR2 is YFSETQ. The DNA for the CDR3 is TGCGCCAGCAGCTCCATCGAAGAGTACAATGAGCAGTTCTTC. This translates into CASSSIEEYNEQFF.

CDR3 DNA: TGTGCCAGCAGGAATGCGGGGGATAGCAATCAGCCCCAGCATTTT. This translates into CASRNAGDSNQPQHF. The chain recombines TRBV28 with TRBJ1-5, with D tentatively TRBD1 (5 bases). The CDR3 contains 15 residues. With 6 bases removed from V and 0 bases from J, the gap between germline ends came to 12 bases. Germline CDR1 and CDR2: MDHEN and SYDVKM.

This rearrangement joins TRBV4-1 to TRBJ1-6, with D possibly matching TRBD1 (5 bases). Germline V gives CDR1 MGHRA, CDR2 YSYEKL. The CDR3 totals 21 residues. Trimming cost V 0 bases and J 0 bases, with 21 bases left between them. For the CDR3, the DNA is TGCGCCAGCAGCCAAGATCGGTTTACAAGGGGCGTGAGCTCCTATAATTCACCCCTCCACTTT. Translated: CASSQDRFTRGVSSYNSPLHF.